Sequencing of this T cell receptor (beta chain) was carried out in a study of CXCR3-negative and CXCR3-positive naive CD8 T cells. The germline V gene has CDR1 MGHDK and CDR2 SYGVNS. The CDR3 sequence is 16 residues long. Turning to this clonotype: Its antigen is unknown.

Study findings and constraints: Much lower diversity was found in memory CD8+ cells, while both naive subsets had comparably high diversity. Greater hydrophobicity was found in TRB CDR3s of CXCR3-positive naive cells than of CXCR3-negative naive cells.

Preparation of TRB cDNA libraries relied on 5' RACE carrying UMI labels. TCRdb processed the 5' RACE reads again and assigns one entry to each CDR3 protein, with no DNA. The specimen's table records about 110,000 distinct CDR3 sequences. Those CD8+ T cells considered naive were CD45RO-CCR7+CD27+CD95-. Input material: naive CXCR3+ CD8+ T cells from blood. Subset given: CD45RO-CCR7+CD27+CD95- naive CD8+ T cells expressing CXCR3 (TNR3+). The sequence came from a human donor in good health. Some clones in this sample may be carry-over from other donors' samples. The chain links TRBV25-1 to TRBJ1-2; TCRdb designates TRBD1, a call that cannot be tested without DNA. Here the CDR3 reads CASSATGQGGFYGYTF.